The 5 T cell receptor beta chains given below trace back to one sample, sequenced in a study of shared clonotypes between healthy human individuals (dated by TCRdb to 2019 to 2021). Library prep was done by the immunoSEQ multiplex PCR assay. What TCRdb holds here is the immuneACCESS table cut down to in-frame rearrangements. Part of the clones is not present; checked against another copy, under half of the missing clones reflect an unresolved V gene, and the others are unexplained. Across this sample there are more than 1 million clones, with 75% to 80% seen only once. The top ten clonotypes cover more than 0.45% of the sample. The sequenced sample consisted of memory CD4+ T cells from PBMCs. The sample's cell subset or site, from its label and the paper: CD45RA-negative fraction. All receptors come from a man between 18 and 29 years old in good health. Some clones in this sample may be carry-over from other donors' samples.

The V call is TRBV7-8, the J call TRBJ2-3; either TRBD1 or TRBD2 may fit D (5 bases each). The V gene's germline CDR1 is SGHVS and CDR2 FQNEAQ. The CDR3 contains 14 residues. Trimming left V 5 bases short and J 5 bases short, with 14 bases between. CDR3 in amino acids: CASSRGTAKDTQYF. For the CDR3, the DNA is TGTGCCAGCAGCAGAGGGACCGCCAAAGATACGCAGTATTTT.

The CDR3, as DNA: TGTGCCAGCAGCTCAAGGGGGGAGACCCAGTACTTC. It specifies CASSSRGETQYF. The gene calls are TRBV7-3 and TRBJ2-5; a possible D gene is TRBD1 (6 bases). The CDR3 runs 12 residues. Germline values: CDR1 SGHTA, CDR2 FQGTGA. The V gene lost 4 bases and the J gene lost 5 bases, with 8 bases spanning the gap.

The gene calls are TRBV2 and TRBJ1-1; no definite D call. V dropped 7 bases and J dropped 5 bases, with 14 bases sitting between them. The germline CDR1 and CDR2 sequences are SNHLY and FYNNEI. This CDR3 is 13 amino acids long. The CDR3 region has the DNA TGTGCCAGCACCCCGGGCTCGGGAACTGAAGCTTTCTTT. Protein product: CASTPGSGTEAFF.

V gene TRBV6-1 combines with J gene TRBJ1-5; 7 nucleotides match TRBD1. This CDR3 comprises 17 residues. Trimming at V came to 4 bases and at J to 2 bases, leaving 11 bases not matched to a gene. Germline V lookup: CDR1 MNHNS, CDR2 SASEGT. This CDR3 is CASSGPGTQGGNQPQHF. CDR3 DNA: TGTGCCAGCAGTGGTCCCGGGACCCAGGGGGGCAATCAGCCCCAGCATTTT.

The V gene is TRBV7-3, the J gene TRBJ2-3; D is unclear. Germline V gene data show CDR1 as SGHTA and CDR2 as FQGTGA. This CDR3 comprises 13 residues. The germline V and J ends were trimmed by 1 base and 5 bases, with 7 bases remaining between them. In DNA form, the CDR3 reads TGTGCCAGCAGCTTAATATCTCAAGATACGCAGTATTTT. The encoded protein is CASSLISQDTQYF.